This T cell receptor beta chain comes out of a study of T cell repertoires in cytomegalovirus infection. On the study more broadly: Through public TCR beta signatures, both CMV infection and matching HLA type were indicated. Study observations and caveats: Predominance within the ex vivo response was attributable to HLA-C-restricted CMV-specific TCR beta clonotypes. Totalled public TCR beta family frequency picked out people who carried CMV plus the relevant HLA.

For this clonotype: Antigen: not known.

TCRdb reprocessed the reads via MiXCR and lists one record per CDR3 protein. The repertoire consists of some 900,000 distinct CDR3 sequences, with approximately 32% occurring once and the leading ten covering around 12%. This CDR3 comprises 17 residues. V lost 7 bases to trimming and J lost 5 bases, with 24 bases between them. The sequence was collected from a human donor in good health (CMV status not recorded). Some clones in this sample may be carry-over from other donors' samples. The specimen comprised cultured CD8+ T cells from PBMCs, sampled from culture after CMV antigen stimulation. V is TRBV23-1 and J is TRBJ2-1, with D perhaps TRBD2 (6 bases). TRBV23-1 is filed as an ORF, its function uncertain. In DNA form, the CDR3 reads TGCGCCAGCATATATCGGGTTACGAACGGACTAAACAATGAGCAGTTCTTC. Encoded protein: CASIYRVTNGLNNEQFF.